The clone carrying this T cell receptor (beta chain) was recorded many times. Its specificity is not known. Time point meaning: newly diagnosed GD, antithyroid drugs for less than 3 months. With RNA extracted from PBMCs as input, the TCR library was made. The sample is drawn from a study of regulatory T cells in long-lasting Graves disease. Regarding the study as a whole: The TCR repertoire of persistent Graves' patients was less diverse than that of newly diagnosed ones.

Through Arm-PCR of CDR3 regions and iRepertoire HTBI primers, TCR beta libraries were built. In TCRdb, the multiplex PCR reads were re-called with MiXCR into one record per CDR3 protein. This sample carries about 620,000 distinct CDR3 sequences, less than 20% of them seen once, and the ten largest clones take around 19%. The CDR3 covers 14 residues. Trimming pared 2 bases from V and 3 bases from J, leaving 11 bases between. Per germline, CDR1 MNHEY and CDR2 SMNVEV (reference sequence). In addition, the sample was reused for a study of T cells in Graves' hyperthyroidism and ophthalmopathy. That report notes: In validation, the model predicted ophthalmopathy. These predictions came a median roughly 6.5 months before onset.

This rearrangement joins TRBV27 to TRBJ2-7; maybe TRBD2 (6 bases). This TCR was sampled from a woman in her 30s with Graves disease. Sequencing was performed on peripheral blood mononuclear cells (PBMCs), taken at new diagnosis, from a patient treated with antithyroid drugs. The CDR3 protein is CASSLPGLNYEQYF. The CDR3 DNA follows: TGTGCCAGCAGTTTACCGGGACTGAACTACGAGCAGTACTTC.